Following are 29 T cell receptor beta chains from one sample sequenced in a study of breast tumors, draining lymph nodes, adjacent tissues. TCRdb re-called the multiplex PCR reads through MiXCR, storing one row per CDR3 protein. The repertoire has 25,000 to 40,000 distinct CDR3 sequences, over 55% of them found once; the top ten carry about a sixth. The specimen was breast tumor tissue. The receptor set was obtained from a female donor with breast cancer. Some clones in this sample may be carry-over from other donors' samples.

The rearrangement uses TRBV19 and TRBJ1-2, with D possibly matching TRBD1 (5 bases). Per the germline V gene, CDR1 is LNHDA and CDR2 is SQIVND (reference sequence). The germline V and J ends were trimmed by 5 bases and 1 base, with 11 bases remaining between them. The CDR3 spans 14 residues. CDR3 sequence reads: CASSGTAVNYGYTF. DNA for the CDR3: TGTGCCAGTAGTGGGACGGCTGTTAACTATGGCTACACCTTC.

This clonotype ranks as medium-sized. The CDR3 region is CASSNRGLETQYF. The CDR3 nucleotides read TGTGCCAGCAGCAACAGGGGGCTGGAGACCCAGTACTTC. V gene TRBV5-4 combines with J gene TRBJ2-5; TRBD1 agrees at 9 bases. The CDR3 loop spans 13 amino acids. Trimming at V came to 4 bases and at J to 5 bases, leaving 3 bases not matched to a gene. Germline V gene sequence: CDR1 SGHNT, CDR2 YYREEE (reference sequence).

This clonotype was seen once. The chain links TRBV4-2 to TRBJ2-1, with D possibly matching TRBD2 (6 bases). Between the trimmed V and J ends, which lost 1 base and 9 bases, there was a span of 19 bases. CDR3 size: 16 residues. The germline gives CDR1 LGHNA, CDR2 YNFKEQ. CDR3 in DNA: TGTGCCAGCAGCCAAGTGGTGGGGGGAGCTGATGTTGAGCAGTTCTTC. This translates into CASSQVVGGADVEQFF.

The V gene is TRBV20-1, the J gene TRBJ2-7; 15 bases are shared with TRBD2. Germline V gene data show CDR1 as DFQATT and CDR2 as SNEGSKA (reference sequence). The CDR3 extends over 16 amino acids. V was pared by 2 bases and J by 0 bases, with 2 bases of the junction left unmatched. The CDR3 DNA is TGCAGTGCTAGACCGGGACTAGCGGGGGGCTCCTACGAGCAGTACTTC. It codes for CSARPGLAGGSYEQYF.

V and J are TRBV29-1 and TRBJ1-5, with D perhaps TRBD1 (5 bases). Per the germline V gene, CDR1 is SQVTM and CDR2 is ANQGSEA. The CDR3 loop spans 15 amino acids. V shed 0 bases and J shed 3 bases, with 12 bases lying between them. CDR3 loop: CSVEDIGAYNQPQHF. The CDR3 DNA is TGCAGCGTTGAAGATATCGGGGCTTACAATCAGCCCCAGCATTTT.

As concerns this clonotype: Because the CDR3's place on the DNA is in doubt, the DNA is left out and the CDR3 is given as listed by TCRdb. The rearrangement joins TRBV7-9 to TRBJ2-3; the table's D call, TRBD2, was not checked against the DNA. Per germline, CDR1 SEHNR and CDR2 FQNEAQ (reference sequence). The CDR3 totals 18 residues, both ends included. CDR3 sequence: CASSFYICSARPADTQYF.

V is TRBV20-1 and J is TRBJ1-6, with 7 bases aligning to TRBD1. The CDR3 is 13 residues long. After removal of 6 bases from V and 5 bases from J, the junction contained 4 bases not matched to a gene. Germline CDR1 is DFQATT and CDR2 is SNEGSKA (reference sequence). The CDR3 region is CSAKGQNNSPLHF. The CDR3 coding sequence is TGCAGTGCAAAGGGACAGAATAATTCACCCCTCCACTTT.

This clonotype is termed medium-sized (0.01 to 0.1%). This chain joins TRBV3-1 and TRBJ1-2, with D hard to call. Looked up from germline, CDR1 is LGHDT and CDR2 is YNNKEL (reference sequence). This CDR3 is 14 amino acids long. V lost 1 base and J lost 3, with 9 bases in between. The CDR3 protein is CASSQGALDYGYTF. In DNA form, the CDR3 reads TGTGCCAGCAGCCAAGGGGCCTTGGACTATGGCTACACCTTC.

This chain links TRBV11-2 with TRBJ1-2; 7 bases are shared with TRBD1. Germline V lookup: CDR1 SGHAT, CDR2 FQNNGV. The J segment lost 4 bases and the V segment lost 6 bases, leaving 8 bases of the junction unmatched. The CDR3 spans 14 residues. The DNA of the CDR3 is TGTGCCAGCAGTTACTTGGGACAGACCTATGGCTACACCTTC. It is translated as CASSYLGQTYGYTF.

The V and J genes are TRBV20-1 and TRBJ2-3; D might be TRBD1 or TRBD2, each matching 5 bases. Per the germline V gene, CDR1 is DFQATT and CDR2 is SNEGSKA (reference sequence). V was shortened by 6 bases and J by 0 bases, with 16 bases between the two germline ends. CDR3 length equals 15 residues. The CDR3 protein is CSASVGTASTDTQYF. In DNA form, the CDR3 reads TGCAGTGCCAGTGTAGGGACCGCAAGCACAGATACGCAGTATTTT.

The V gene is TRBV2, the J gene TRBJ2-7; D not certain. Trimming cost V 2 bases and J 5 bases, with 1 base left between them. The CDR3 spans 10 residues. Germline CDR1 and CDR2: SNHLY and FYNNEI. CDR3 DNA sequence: TGTGCCAGCAGTGAAAACGAGCAGTACTTC. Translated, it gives CASSENEQYF.

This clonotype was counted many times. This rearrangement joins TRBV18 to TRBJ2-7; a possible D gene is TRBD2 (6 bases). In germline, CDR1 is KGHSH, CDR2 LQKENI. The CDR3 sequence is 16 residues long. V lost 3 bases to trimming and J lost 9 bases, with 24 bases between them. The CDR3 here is CASSPRGTVTYEGQYF. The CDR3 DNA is TGTGCCAGCTCACCTCGGGGGACGGTAACCTACGAAGGGCAGTACTTC.

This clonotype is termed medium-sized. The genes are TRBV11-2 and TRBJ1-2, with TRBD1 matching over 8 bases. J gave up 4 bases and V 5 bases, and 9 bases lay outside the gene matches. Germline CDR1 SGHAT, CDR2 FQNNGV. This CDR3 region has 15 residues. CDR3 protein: CASSPGTGETYGYTF. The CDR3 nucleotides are TGTGCCAGCAGCCCAGGGACAGGAGAAACCTATGGCTACACCTTC.

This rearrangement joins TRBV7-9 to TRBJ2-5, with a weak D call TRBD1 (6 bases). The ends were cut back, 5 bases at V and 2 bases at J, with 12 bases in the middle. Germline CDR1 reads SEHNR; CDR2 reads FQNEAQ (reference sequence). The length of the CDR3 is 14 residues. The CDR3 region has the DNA TGTGCCAGCAGCAAAGGGGGAGTGCAAGAGACCCAGTACTTC. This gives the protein CASSKGGVQETQYF.

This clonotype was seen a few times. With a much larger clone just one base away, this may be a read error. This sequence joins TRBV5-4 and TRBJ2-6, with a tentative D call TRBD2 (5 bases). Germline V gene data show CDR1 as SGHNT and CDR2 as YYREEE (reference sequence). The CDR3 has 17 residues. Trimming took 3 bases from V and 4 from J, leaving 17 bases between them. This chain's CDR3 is CASSSLQTGIGANVLTF. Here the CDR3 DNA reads TGTGCCAGCAGCTCTTTACAGACCGGGATCGGGGCCAACGTCCTGACTTTC.

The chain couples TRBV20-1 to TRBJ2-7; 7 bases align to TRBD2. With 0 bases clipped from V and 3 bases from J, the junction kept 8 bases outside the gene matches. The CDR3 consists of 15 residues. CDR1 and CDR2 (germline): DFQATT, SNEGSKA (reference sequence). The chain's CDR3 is CSARDRDRGVYEQYF. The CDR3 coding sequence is TGCAGTGCTAGAGATCGTGACCGGGGGGTCTACGAGCAGTACTTC.

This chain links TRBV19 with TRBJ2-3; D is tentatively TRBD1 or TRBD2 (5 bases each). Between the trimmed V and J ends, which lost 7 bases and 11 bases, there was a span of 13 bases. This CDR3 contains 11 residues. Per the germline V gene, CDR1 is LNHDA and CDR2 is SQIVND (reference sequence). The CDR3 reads CASTGTRVQYF. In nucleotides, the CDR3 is TGTGCCAGTACCGGGACGCGGGTGCAGTATTTT. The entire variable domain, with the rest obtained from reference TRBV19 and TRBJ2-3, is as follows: DGGITQSPKYLFRKEGQNVTLSCEQNLNHDAMYWYRQDPGQGLRLIYYSQIVNDFQKGDIAEGYSVSREKKESFPLTVTSAQKNPTAFYLCASTGTRVQYFGPGTRLTVL.

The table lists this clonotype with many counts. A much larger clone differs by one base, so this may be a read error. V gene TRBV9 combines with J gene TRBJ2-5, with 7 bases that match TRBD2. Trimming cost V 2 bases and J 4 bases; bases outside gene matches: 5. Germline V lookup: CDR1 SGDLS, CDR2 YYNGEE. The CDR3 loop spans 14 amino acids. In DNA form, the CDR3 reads TGTGCCAGCAGCGTGGGGGGGGGGGGAGAGACCCAGTACTTC. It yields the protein CASSVGGGGETQYF.

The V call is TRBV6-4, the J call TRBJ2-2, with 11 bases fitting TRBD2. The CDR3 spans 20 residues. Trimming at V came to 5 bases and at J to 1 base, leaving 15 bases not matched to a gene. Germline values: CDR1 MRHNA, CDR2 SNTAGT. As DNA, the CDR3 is TGTGCCAGCAGTCCCCGACTAGCGGGACCGCCCCGGTGGAACACCGGGGAGCTGTTTTTT. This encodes CASSPRLAGPPRWNTGELFF.

The CDR3 DNA follows: TGTGCCAGCAGCTCAGACAGGGGCCAAGAGACCCAGTACTTC. This sequence encodes CASSSDRGQETQYF. The rearrangement uses TRBV5-4 and TRBJ2-5; 8 bases fit TRBD1. CDR1 and CDR2 (germline): SGHNT, YYREEE (reference sequence). The CDR3 runs to 14 residues. V gave up 3 bases and J gave up 1 base; unmatched junction bases: 2.

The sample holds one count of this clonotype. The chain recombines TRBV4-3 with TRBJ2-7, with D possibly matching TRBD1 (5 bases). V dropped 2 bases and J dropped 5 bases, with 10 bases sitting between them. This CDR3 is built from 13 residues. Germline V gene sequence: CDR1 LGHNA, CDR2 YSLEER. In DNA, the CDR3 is TGCGCCAGCAGCCAAAGGACATTTCACGAGCAGTACTTC. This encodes CASSQRTFHEQYF.

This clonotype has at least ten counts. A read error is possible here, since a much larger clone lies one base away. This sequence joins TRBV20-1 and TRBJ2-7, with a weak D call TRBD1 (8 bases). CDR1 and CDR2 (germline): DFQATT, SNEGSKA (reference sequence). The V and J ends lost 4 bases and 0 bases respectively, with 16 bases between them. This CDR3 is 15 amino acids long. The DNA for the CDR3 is TGCAGTGCTAACATACAGGGGGGGAACTCCTACGAGCAGTACTTC. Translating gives CSANIQGGNSYEQYF.

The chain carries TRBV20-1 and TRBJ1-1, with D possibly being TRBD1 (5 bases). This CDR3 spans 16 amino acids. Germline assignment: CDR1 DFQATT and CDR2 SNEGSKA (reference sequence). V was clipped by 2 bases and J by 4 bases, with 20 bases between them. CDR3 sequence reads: CSARSGGVGSITEAFF. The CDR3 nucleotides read TGCAGTGCTAGATCGGGGGGGGTCGGGTCGATCACTGAAGCTTTCTTT.

The CDR3 sequence is CASSDRGRGNTGELFF. Written as DNA, the CDR3 is TGTGCCAGCAGTGACAGGGGGCGAGGGAACACCGGGGAGCTGTTTTTT. The chain has TRBV6-1 and TRBJ2-2; TRBD1 aligns across 8 bases. Looked up from germline, CDR1 is MNHNS and CDR2 is SASEGT. CDR3 length equals 16 residues. The V segment lost 3 bases and the J segment 1 base; nucleotides outside the gene matches: 4.

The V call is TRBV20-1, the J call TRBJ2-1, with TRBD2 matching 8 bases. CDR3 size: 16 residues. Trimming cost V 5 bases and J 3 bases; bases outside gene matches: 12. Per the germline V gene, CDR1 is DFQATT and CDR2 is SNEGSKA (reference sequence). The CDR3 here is CSADPGLVGYYNEQFF. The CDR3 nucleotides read TGCAGTGCTGACCCGGGACTAGTAGGGTACTACAATGAGCAGTTCTTC.

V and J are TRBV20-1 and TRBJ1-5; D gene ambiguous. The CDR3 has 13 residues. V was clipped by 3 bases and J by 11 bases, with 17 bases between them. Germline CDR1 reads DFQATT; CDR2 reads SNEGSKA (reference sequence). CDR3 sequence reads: CSASGRQQETQHF. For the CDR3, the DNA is TGCAGTGCTAGCGGGAGGCAGCAAGAGACCCAGCATTTT.

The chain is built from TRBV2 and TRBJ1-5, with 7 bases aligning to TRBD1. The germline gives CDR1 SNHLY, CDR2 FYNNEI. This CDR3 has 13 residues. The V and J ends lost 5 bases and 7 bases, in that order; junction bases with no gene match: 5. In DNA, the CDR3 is TGTGCCAGCAGTACAGGGGTAAGACAGCCCCAGCATTTT. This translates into CASSTGVRQPQHF.

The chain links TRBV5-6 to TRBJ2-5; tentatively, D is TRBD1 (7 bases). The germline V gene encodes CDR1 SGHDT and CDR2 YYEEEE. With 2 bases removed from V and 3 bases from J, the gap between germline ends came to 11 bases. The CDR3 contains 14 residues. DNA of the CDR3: TGTGCCAGCAGCTTTGGCGGGACAGAAGAGACCCAGTACTTC. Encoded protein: CASSFGGTEETQYF.

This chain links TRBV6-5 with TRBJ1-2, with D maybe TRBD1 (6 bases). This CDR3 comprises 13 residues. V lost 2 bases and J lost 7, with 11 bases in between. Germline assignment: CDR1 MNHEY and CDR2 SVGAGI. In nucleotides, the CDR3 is TGTGCCAGCAGTTACCTGGACAGACTTGGCTACACCTTC. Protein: CASSYLDRLGYTF.